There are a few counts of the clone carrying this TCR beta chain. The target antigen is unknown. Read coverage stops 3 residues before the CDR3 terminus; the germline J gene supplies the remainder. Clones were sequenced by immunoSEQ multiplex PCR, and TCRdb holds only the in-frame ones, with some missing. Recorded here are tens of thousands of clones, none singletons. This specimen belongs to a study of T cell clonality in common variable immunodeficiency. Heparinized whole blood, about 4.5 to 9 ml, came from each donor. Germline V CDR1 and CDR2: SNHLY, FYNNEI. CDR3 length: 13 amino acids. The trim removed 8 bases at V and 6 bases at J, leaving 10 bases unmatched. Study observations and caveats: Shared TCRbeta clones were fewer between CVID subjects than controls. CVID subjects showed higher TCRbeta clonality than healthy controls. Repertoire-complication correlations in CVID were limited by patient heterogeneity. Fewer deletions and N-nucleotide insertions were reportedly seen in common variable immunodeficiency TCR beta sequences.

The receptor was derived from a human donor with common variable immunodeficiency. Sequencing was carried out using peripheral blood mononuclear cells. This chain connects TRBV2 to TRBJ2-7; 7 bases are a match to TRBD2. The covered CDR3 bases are TGTGCCAGCGCCGGACTAGTTCTCCCCGAG. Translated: CASAGLVLPE. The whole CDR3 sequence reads CASAGLVLPEQYF. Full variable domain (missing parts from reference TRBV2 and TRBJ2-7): EPEVTQTPSHQVTQMGQEVILRCVPISNHLYFYWYRQILGQKVEFLVSFYNNEISEKSEIFDDQFSVERPDGSNFTLKIRSTKLEDSAMYFCASAGLVLPEQYFGPGTRLTVT.